This entry describes one TCR beta chain. Its specificity is unknown. This sample is drawn from a study of brain T cells in children with intractable seizures. Study observations and caveats: Absence of clones before surgery may stem from lower sequencing depth.

Measured with immunoSEQ multiplex PCR; TCRdb has only the in-frame clones, and not every one. The repertoire consists of a few hundred thousand clones, with about 93% occurring once and the leading ten covering 5.7%. This CDR3 spans 13 amino acids. Germline V gene lookup returns CDR1 SGHTA and CDR2 FQGNSA. Trimming shortened V by 6 bases and J by 7 bases, and 10 bases separated the two germline ends. Time point of the sample: blood from clinic visit 5 months post-surgery; TSC patient then seizure free. Only cases whose brain tissue showed the highest T cell transcript signatures were sequenced. Pre-surgery treatment included at least one anti-epileptic drug.

The receptor's source is a boy in the first two years of life with tuberous sclerosis and intractable seizures. Sequencing was performed on peripheral blood, taken about 5 months after surgery. The chain combines TRBV7-2 with TRBJ1-6; D is undetermined. CDR3 nucleotide sequence: TGTGCCAGCAGACTAGGGAGGAATTCACCCCTCCACTTT. It codes for CASRLGRNSPLHF.